The 8 T cell receptor beta chains presented below share a single source sample, sequenced in a study of pediatric ulcerative colitis. The method was immunoSEQ multiplex PCR; TCRdb's version includes in-frame clones alone and lacks a portion of them. The sample comprises about 64,000 clones, about 80% of which are singletons, and 5.2% rests with the top ten. What was sequenced was blood. These receptors all come from a boy aged 5 to 17 with moderate ulcerative colitis.

The chain recombines TRBV30 with TRBJ2-5; 7 bases line up with TRBD2. Germline-derived CDR1 and CDR2 are GTSNPN and SVGIG (reference sequence). The CDR3 sequence is 15 residues long. V shed 0 bases and J 4 bases; nucleotides not matched to a gene: 8. CDR3 region: CAWSVLMSGGETQYF. Here the CDR3 DNA reads TGTGCCTGGAGTGTACTTATGTCGGGGGGAGAGACCCAGTACTTC.

The chain recombines TRBV19 with TRBJ1-2; TRBD1 matches at 8 bases. Germline CDR1 and CDR2: LNHDA and SQIVND (reference sequence). The CDR3 has 18 amino acids. The J segment lost 2 bases and the V segment lost 3 bases, leaving 14 bases of the junction unmatched. In DNA form, the CDR3 reads TGTGCCAGTAGTATCGGACAGTGGACAGGGAAAGCGAACTATGGCTACACCTTC. It is translated as CASSIGQWTGKANYGYTF.

This clone was counted once. CDR3: CSVIWGSGANVLTF. CDR3 nucleotides: TGCAGCGTTATATGGGGCAGTGGGGCCAACGTCCTGACTTTC. This rearrangement joins TRBV29-1 to TRBJ2-6; D perhaps matches TRBD1 (5 bases). CDR1 and CDR2 (germline): SQVTM, ANQGSEA. The CDR3 has 14 amino acids. Trimming removed 5 bases at V and 3 bases at J, with 11 bases between.

Comment on this clone: Germline is not matched at one junction end, which may reflect a read error. The rearrangement uses TRBV15 and TRBJ1-4, with unresolved D. The CDR3 is 12 residues long. Germline CDR1 and CDR2: LNHNV and YYDKDF (reference sequence). The CDR3 DNA follows: TGTGCCACCAGCAGAGATGAAAGTAGCCCGTATTTT. Protein product: CATSRDESSPYF.

The chain links TRBV11-1 to TRBJ2-2; D may be TRBD1 or TRBD2 (5 bases each). V lost 2 bases and J lost 4, with 8 bases in between. Germline lookup yields CDR1 SGHAT and CDR2 FQDESV (reference sequence). The CDR3 covers 14 residues. The CDR3 loop is CASSLPGTTGELFF. In DNA, the CDR3 is TGTGCCAGCAGCTTACCGGGGACCACCGGGGAGCTGTTTTTT. The variable domain in full, with the rest retrieved from reference TRBV11-1 and TRBJ2-2, is EAEVAQSPRYKITEKSQAVAFWCDPISGHATLYWYRQILGQGPELLVQFQDESVVDDSQLPKDRFSAERLKGVDSTLKIQPAELGDSAMYLCASSLPGTTGELFFGEGSRLTVL.

The genes are TRBV18 and TRBJ1-2; D ambiguous. The germline V gene has CDR1 KGHSH and CDR2 LQKENI. V was pared by 4 bases and J by 6 bases, with 18 bases between. The CDR3 extends over 15 amino acids. The CDR3 protein is CASSLSQNSKDGYTF. The CDR3 coding sequence is TGTGCCAGCTCACTAAGCCAAAACTCAAAGGATGGCTACACCTTC.

The V gene is TRBV5-1, the J gene TRBJ1-1; D perhaps matches TRBD1 (5 bases). The ends were cut back, 3 bases at V and 3 bases at J, with 21 bases in the middle. CDR1 and CDR2 (germline): SGHRS, YFSETQ. The CDR3 runs 17 residues. This chain's CDR3 is CASSSGTGDKWDTEAFF. The CDR3 DNA reads TGCGCCAGCAGCTCCGGGACGGGGGATAAGTGGGACACTGAAGCTTTCTTT.

V gene TRBV29-1 combines with J gene TRBJ2-6, with unresolved D. The CDR3 has 13 amino acids. Germline V gene sequence: CDR1 SQVTM, CDR2 ANQGSEA. Trimming took off 5 bases at V and 2 bases at J, with 7 bases between the two ends. The CDR3: CSVQTPGANVLTF. The CDR3 nucleotides read TGCAGCGTTCAGACCCCTGGGGCCAACGTCCTGACTTTC.